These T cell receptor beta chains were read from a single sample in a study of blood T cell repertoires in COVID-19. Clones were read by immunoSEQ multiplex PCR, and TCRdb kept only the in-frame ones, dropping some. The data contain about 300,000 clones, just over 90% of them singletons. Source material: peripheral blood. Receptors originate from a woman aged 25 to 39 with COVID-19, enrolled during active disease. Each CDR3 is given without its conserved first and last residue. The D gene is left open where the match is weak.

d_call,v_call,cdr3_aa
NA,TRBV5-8,ASSLALLFGTDIGYEQY
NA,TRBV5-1,ASSLLDSVNQPQH
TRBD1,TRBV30,AWGDRDNSPLH
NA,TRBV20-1,SASERTNTGELF
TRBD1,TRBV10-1,ASSDTGGARAEAF
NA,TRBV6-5,ASSIQVSYEQY
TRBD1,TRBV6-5,ASSYFGTGGDGYT
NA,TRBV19,ASSSPVGVAGPRTDTQY
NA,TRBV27,ASTPYRSAAYNEQF
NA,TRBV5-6,ASSADGGPLH
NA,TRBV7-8,ASSMTGENQPQH